This is a list of T cell receptor beta chains from one sample in a study of regulatory T cells in long-lasting Graves disease. MiXCR, applied by TCRdb to the multiplex PCR reads, yields one record per CDR3 protein. The sample has 200,000 to 250,000 distinct CDR3 sequences, approximately 20% seen once. The input for sequencing was peripheral blood mononuclear cells (PBMCs), taken at new diagnosis, from a patient treated with antithyroid drugs. These receptors were taken from a female donor with Graves disease. Both conserved end residues are part of each CDR3. The D gene is left open where the match is weak. The size field is filled for only some rows; it gives once, few, many or a size class.

abundance: NA
d_gene: NA
v_gene: TRBV20-1
j_gene: TRBJ2-3
CDR3aa: CSAVDNTDTQYF
CDR3nt: TGCAGTGCTGTCGACAACACAGATACGCAGTATTTT

abundance: NA
d_gene: NA
v_gene: TRBV6-1
j_gene: TRBJ2-7
CDR3aa: CASSALQGSSYEQYF
CDR3nt: TGTGCCAGCAGTGCGCTACAGGGATCTTCCTACGAGCAGTACTTC

abundance: NA
d_gene: TRBD1
v_gene: TRBV6-9
j_gene: TRBJ1-2
CDR3aa: CASSYSEGALGYTF
CDR3nt: TGTGCCAGCAGTTACTCCGAGGGGGCTCTTGGCTACACCTTC

abundance: many
d_gene: TRBD1
v_gene: TRBV27
j_gene: TRBJ2-7
CDR3aa: CASRPGQGLYEQYF
CDR3nt: TGTGCCAGTCGTCCGGGACAGGGGCTCTACGAGCAGTACTTC

abundance: many
d_gene: NA
v_gene: TRBV13
j_gene: TRBJ2-7
CDR3aa: CASSLGGAGYEQYF
CDR3nt: TGTGCCAGCAGCTTAGGGGGGGCCGGGTACGAGCAGTACTTC

abundance: many
d_gene: NA
v_gene: TRBV18
j_gene: TRBJ2-5
CDR3aa: CASSLSLGKKTQYF
CDR3nt: TGTGCCAGCTCACTAAGTCTGGGGAAGAAGACCCAGTACTTC

abundance: many
d_gene: TRBD2
v_gene: TRBV10-3
j_gene: TRBJ2-3
CDR3aa: CAISDPSGRGDTQYF
CDR3nt: TGTGCCATCAGTGATCCCAGCGGGAGGGGAGATACGCAGTATTTT

abundance: many
d_gene: TRBD1
v_gene: TRBV7-6
j_gene: TRBJ2-1
CDR3aa: CASSLYQTQGARDEQFF
CDR3nt: TGTGCCAGCAGCTTATACCAAACACAGGGGGCGAGGGATGAGCAGTTCTTC

abundance: many
d_gene: NA
v_gene: TRBV7-6
j_gene: TRBJ2-3
CDR3aa: CASSLVTTHMAQYF
CDR3nt: TGTGCCAGCAGCTTAGTGACTACCCACATGGCGCAGTATTTT

abundance: many
d_gene: TRBD2
v_gene: TRBV27
j_gene: TRBJ2-1
CDR3aa: CASSKRGTYNEQFF
CDR3nt: TGTGCCAGCAGTAAGCGGGGCACCTACAATGAGCAGTTCTTC

abundance: many
d_gene: NA
v_gene: TRBV7-2
j_gene: TRBJ2-3
CDR3aa: CASRSGGTDTQYF
CDR3nt: TGTGCCAGCAGGTCTGGGGGCACAGATACGCAGTATTTT

abundance: NA
d_gene: NA
v_gene: TRBV2
j_gene: TRBJ1-1
CDR3aa: CASSERVRLNTEAFF
CDR3nt: TGTGCCAGCAGTGAGAGGGTACGCCTGAACACTGAAGCTTTCTTT

abundance: many
d_gene: NA
v_gene: TRBV7-3
j_gene: TRBJ1-1
CDR3aa: CASSFSRLQDTEAFF
CDR3nt: TGTGCCAGCAGCTTCAGTCGGCTTCAGGACACTGAAGCTTTCTTT

abundance: many
d_gene: NA
v_gene: TRBV6-1
j_gene: TRBJ1-4
CDR3aa: CASRRPNEKLFF
CDR3nt: TGTGCCAGCAGGCGACCGAATGAAAAACTGTTTTTT

abundance: many
d_gene: NA
v_gene: TRBV3-1
j_gene: TRBJ1-1
CDR3aa: CASSQVRNRVGTEAFF
CDR3nt: TGTGCCAGCAGCCAAGTACGCAACAGGGTAGGCACTGAAGCTTTCTTT

abundance: NA
d_gene: NA
v_gene: TRBV24-1
j_gene: TRBJ2-7
CDR3aa: CATSDLNGYEQYF
CDR3nt: TGTGCCACCAGTGATTTGAACGGCTACGAGCAGTACTTC

abundance: many
d_gene: NA
v_gene: TRBV4-1
j_gene: TRBJ2-5
CDR3aa: CASSPSGGWKTQYF
CDR3nt: TGCGCCAGCAGCCCTAGTGGGGGGTGGAAGACCCAGTACTTC

abundance: many
d_gene: NA
v_gene: TRBV12-3/TRBV12-4
j_gene: TRBJ2-7
CDR3aa: CASSLDLGSYEQYF
CDR3nt: TGTGCCAGCAGTTTAGATCTGGGCTCCTACGAGCAGTACTTC

abundance: many
d_gene: TRBD1
v_gene: TRBV18
j_gene: TRBJ2-1
CDR3aa: CASSPTGVQNEQFF
CDR3nt: TGTGCCAGCTCACCGACAGGGGTTCAGAATGAGCAGTTCTTC

abundance: many
d_gene: TRBD2
v_gene: TRBV9
j_gene: TRBJ2-7
CDR3aa: CASSVEGTSGRAGEQYF
CDR3nt: TGTGCCAGCAGCGTAGAGGGGACTAGCGGGAGGGCCGGCGAGCAGTACTTC

abundance: few
d_gene: NA
v_gene: TRBV6-5
j_gene: TRBJ2-7
CDR3aa: CASSYGGQLDEQYF
CDR3nt: TGTGCCAGCAGTTACGGGGGGCAGCTAGACGAGCAGTACTTC

abundance: NA
d_gene: NA
v_gene: TRBV5-5
j_gene: TRBJ1-1
CDR3aa: CASSLSFSTEAFF
CDR3nt: TGTGCCAGCAGCTTGAGTTTTTCTACTGAAGCTTTCTTT

abundance: many
d_gene: TRBD2
v_gene: TRBV7-8
j_gene: TRBJ2-3
CDR3aa: CASSPSGTSGYTQYF
CDR3nt: TGTGCCAGCAGCCCCTCCGGGACTAGCGGGTATACGCAGTATTTT

abundance: many
d_gene: TRBD2
v_gene: TRBV28
j_gene: TRBJ2-7
CDR3aa: CASSSPASGVYEQYF
CDR3nt: TGTGCCAGCAGTTCCCCCGCTAGCGGTGTCTACGAGCAGTACTTC

abundance: NA
d_gene: TRBD1
v_gene: TRBV6-2/TRBV6-3
j_gene: TRBJ2-3
CDR3aa: CASRQGADTQYF
CDR3nt: TGTGCCAGCAGGCAGGGGGCGGATACGCAGTATTTT

abundance: NA
d_gene: NA
v_gene: TRBV12-3/TRBV12-4
j_gene: TRBJ1-2
CDR3aa: CASSPSGSGYTF
CDR3nt: TGTGCCAGCAGTCCTAGCGGGAGCGGCTACACCTTC

abundance: many
d_gene: NA
v_gene: TRBV28
j_gene: TRBJ2-5
CDR3aa: CASSLIGTETQYF
CDR3nt: TGTGCCAGCAGCTTAATAGGGACGGAGACCCAGTACTTC

abundance: many
d_gene: NA
v_gene: TRBV10-3
j_gene: TRBJ2-1
CDR3aa: CAISTSSEQFF
CDR3nt: TGTGCCATCAGTACCTCTAGTGAGCAGTTCTTC

abundance: many
d_gene: TRBD2
v_gene: TRBV6-2/TRBV6-3
j_gene: TRBJ2-7
CDR3aa: CASNREGLPSYEQYF
CDR3nt: TGTGCCAGCAATCGGGAGGGGCTCCCTTCCTACGAGCAGTACTTC

abundance: many
d_gene: TRBD2
v_gene: TRBV11-1
j_gene: TRBJ2-5
CDR3aa: CASSPPLAAETQYF
CDR3nt: TGTGCCAGCAGCCCCCCTCTAGCGGCTGAGACCCAGTACTTC

abundance: many
d_gene: TRBD2
v_gene: TRBV4-3
j_gene: TRBJ2-2
CDR3aa: CASSHGTSGSTGELFF
CDR3nt: TGCGCCAGCAGCCATGGGACTAGCGGGTCAACCGGGGAGCTGTTTTTT

abundance: few
d_gene: NA
v_gene: TRBV19
j_gene: TRBJ2-5
CDR3aa: CASSIAEQETQYF
CDR3nt: TGTGCCAGTAGTATAGCGGAGCAAGAGACCCAGTACTTC

abundance: many
d_gene: NA
v_gene: TRBV11-3
j_gene: TRBJ1-1
CDR3aa: CASSLGRPGAFF
CDR3nt: TGTGCCAGCAGCTTAGGCCGGCCCGGAGCTTTCTTT

abundance: many
d_gene: TRBD1
v_gene: TRBV19
j_gene: TRBJ1-1
CDR3aa: CASTDRGNTEAFF
CDR3nt: TGTGCCAGTACGGACAGGGGGAACACTGAAGCTTTCTTT

abundance: many
d_gene: NA
v_gene: TRBV29-1
j_gene: TRBJ2-7
CDR3aa: CSVEAPAQSSYEQYF
CDR3nt: TGCAGCGTTGAGGCACCAGCGCAGAGCTCCTACGAGCAGTACTTC

abundance: many
d_gene: NA
v_gene: TRBV10-3
j_gene: TRBJ2-1
CDR3aa: CAISVREVVNEQFF
CDR3nt: TGTGCCATCAGTGTAAGGGAGGTGGTGAATGAGCAGTTCTTC

abundance: many
d_gene: NA
v_gene: TRBV7-2
j_gene: TRBJ2-4
CDR3aa: CASSTYSAKNIQYF
CDR3nt: TGTGCCAGCAGCACCTATTCAGCCAAAAACATTCAGTACTTC

abundance: many
d_gene: TRBD1
v_gene: TRBV2
j_gene: TRBJ1-2
CDR3aa: CASKRDSDGYTF
CDR3nt: TGTGCCAGCAAACGGGACAGTGATGGCTACACCTTC

abundance: NA
d_gene: TRBD2
v_gene: TRBV7-2
j_gene: TRBJ2-7
CDR3aa: CASSYLAGGPWGEQYF
CDR3nt: TGTGCCAGCAGCTATCTAGCGGGAGGGCCCTGGGGCGAGCAGTACTTC

abundance: NA
d_gene: NA
v_gene: TRBV18
j_gene: TRBJ2-4
CDR3aa: CASSPQDARLQYF
CDR3nt: TGTGCCAGCTCACCACAGGACGCCCGTCTTCAGTACTTC

abundance: many
d_gene: TRBD2
v_gene: TRBV30
j_gene: TRBJ2-7
CDR3aa: CAWSVQAGGYEQYF
CDR3nt: TGTGCCTGGAGTGTACAAGCGGGAGGCTACGAGCAGTACTTC

abundance: many
d_gene: NA
v_gene: TRBV15
j_gene: TRBJ2-5
CDR3aa: CATSRERRGAQYF
CDR3nt: TGTGCCACCAGCAGAGAAAGGAGGGGGGCCCAGTACTTC

abundance: many
d_gene: TRBD1
v_gene: TRBV24-1
j_gene: TRBJ1-5
CDR3aa: CATAWGQGGNQPQHF
CDR3nt: TGTGCCACCGCCTGGGGACAGGGAGGCAATCAGCCCCAGCATTTT

abundance: many
d_gene: NA
v_gene: TRBV11-2
j_gene: TRBJ1-1
CDR3aa: CASSFDTEAFF
CDR3nt: TGTGCCAGCAGCTTTGACACTGAAGCTTTCTTT

abundance: many
d_gene: NA
v_gene: TRBV20-1
j_gene: TRBJ2-1
CDR3aa: CSARIGGPRTEQFF
CDR3nt: TGCAGTGCTAGAATTGGAGGGCCTAGGACTGAGCAGTTCTTC

abundance: few
d_gene: NA
v_gene: TRBV7-6
j_gene: TRBJ1-1
CDR3aa: CASSLETGTEAFF
CDR3nt: TGTGCCAGCAGCTTAGAGACAGGAACTGAAGCTTTCTTT